This T cell receptor beta chain was obtained from a study of tumor and adjacent non-tumor tissue in lung cancer. General study results and limits: Tumor repertoires had a smaller top 100 clone share than normal lung.

The V gene's germline CDR1 is SGHRS and CDR2 YFSETQ. The CDR3 consists of 12 residues. The template was RNA from unsorted bulk tissue. More than 3 cm separated this lung sample from the edge of the tumor. Remarks on this clonotype: The antigen remains unidentified. Mismatch with germline at one junction end may stem from a read error.

TCRbeta libraries were built with three rounds of nested PCR, modified from ARM-PCR. MiXCR, run by TCRdb on the multiplex PCR reads, gives a single entry per CDR3 protein. The sample lists fewer than 100,000 distinct CDR3 sequences, about four fifths occurring once. The chain couples TRBV5-1 to TRBJ1-3; unclear D gene. The specimen was distant non-tumor lung tissue. The receptor was derived from a man aged 55 to 70 with non-small cell lung cancer. CDR3 region: CASSLEGNTMYF. The CDR3 DNA follows: TGCGCCAGCAGCTTGGAGGGAAACACCATGTATTTT.